These 22 T cell receptor beta chains were all obtained from the same sample, sequenced in a study of T cell responses to AZD1222 COVID-19 vaccine. The assay was immunoSEQ multiplex PCR, and TCRdb's table has in-frame clones only and misses some. The data show 130,000 to 150,000 clones, roughly nine tenths seen once. Source: peripheral blood, taken on day 0 of AZD1222 vaccination. These receptors were collected from an adult in good health.

In this sample, this clone turned up once. The rearrangement uses TRBV11-2 and TRBJ1-1, with D uncertain. The CDR3 consists of 14 residues. V lost 3 bases and J lost 1, with 9 bases in between. The germline V gene has CDR1 SGHAT and CDR2 FQNNGV. The CDR3 loop is CASSFGLGNTEAFF. DNA for the CDR3: TGTGCCAGCAGCTTTGGGCTCGGGAACACTGAAGCTTTCTTT.

The V gene is TRBV7-7, the J gene TRBJ2-2, with a tentative D call TRBD2 (6 bases). Looked up from germline, CDR1 is SSHAT and CDR2 is FNYEAQ (reference sequence). This CDR3 is 14 amino acids long. V lost 5 bases, J lost 3 bases, and 10 bases lay in between. The CDR3 sequence is CASSVGLYTGELFF. CDR3 DNA sequence: TGTGCCAGCAGCGTGGGACTTTACACCGGGGAGCTGTTTTTT. Full variable domain (remainder filled in from reference TRBV7-7 and TRBJ2-2): GAGVSQSPRYKVTKRGQDVTLRCDPISSHATLYWYQQALGQGPEFLTYFNYEAQPDKSGLPSDRFSAERPEGSISTLTIQRTEQRDSAMYRCASSVGLYTGELFFGEGSRLTVL.

J is TRBJ1-2 and V is TRBV20-1; 8 nucleotides align to TRBD1. CDR3 size: 15 residues. Per germline, CDR1 DFQATT and CDR2 SNEGSKA (reference sequence). V lost 3 bases, J lost 4 bases, and 10 bases stayed unmatched. The CDR3 DNA follows: TGCAGTGCTAGTATCCAGGGGGCTTTAGTCTATGGCTACACCTTC. It yields the protein CSASIQGALVYGYTF.

This CDR3 reads CASSHGTSGDTGELFF. The CDR3 DNA reads as TGCGCCAGCAGCCACGGGACTAGCGGGGACACCGGGGAGCTGTTTTTT. This chain uses TRBV4-3 with TRBJ2-2, with 13 bases identical to TRBD2. Trimming removed 3 bases from V and 3 bases from J; junction bases left unmatched: 1. This CDR3 comprises 16 residues. The germline CDR1 and CDR2 sequences are LGHNA and YSLEER.

This chain's CDR3 is CASSLRLGGYEQYF. CDR3 in DNA: TGTGCCAGCAGCTTAAGACTGGGGGGTTACGAGCAGTACTTC. The J gene is TRBJ2-7, the V gene TRBV7-2; a weak D match, TRBD2 (6 bases). Germline V gives CDR1 SGHTA, CDR2 FQGNSA. Deletions cut 2 bases from V and 4 bases from J, with 12 bases between. CDR3 length: 14 amino acids.

The J gene is TRBJ1-4, the V gene TRBV7-6; TRBD1 is a possible D gene (6 bases). V dropped 4 bases and J dropped 6 bases, with 15 bases sitting between them. CDR3 length: 15 amino acids. Per the germline V gene, CDR1 is SGHVS and CDR2 is FNYEAQ. CDR3 DNA: TGTGCCAGCAGCTCTCGTACAGGGAGTGATGAAAAACTGTTTTTT. It yields the protein CASSSRTGSDEKLFF.

The V call is TRBV3-1 (or the pseudogene TRBV3-2), the J call TRBJ2-3, with a weak D call TRBD1 (6 bases). The V gene lost 1 base and the J gene lost 6 bases, with 14 bases spanning the gap. CDR1 is LGHDT, CDR2 YNNKEL, per germline (reference sequence). CDR3 length: 15 amino acids. The DNA of the CDR3 is TGTGCCAGCAGCCAAGCTGCCAGGGGAAGGGATACGCAGTATTTT. Encoded protein: CASSQAARGRDTQYF.

The CDR3 nucleotides are TGTGCCAGCAGCCAAGGACTAGCGGGGACGGACGAGCAGTACTTC. This codes for CASSQGLAGTDEQYF. The V and J genes are TRBV7-2 and TRBJ2-7; 12 positions agree with TRBD2. Germline CDR1 and CDR2: SGHTA and FQGNSA. This CDR3 has 15 amino acids. Losses at the gene ends were 5 bases for V and 5 bases for J; bases not matched to a gene: 7. Full variable domain (missing parts from reference TRBV7-2 and TRBJ2-7): GAGVSQSPSNKVTEKGKDVELRCDPISGHTALYWYRQSLGQGLEFLIYFQGNSAPDKSGLPSDRFSAERTGGSVSTLTIQRTQQEDSAVYLCASSQGLAGTDEQYFGPGTRLTVT.

This rearrangement joins TRBV6-1 to TRBJ2-7, with 11 bases lining up with TRBD1. Losses at the gene ends were 1 base for V and 3 bases for J; bases not matched to a gene: 2. The CDR3 is made up of 15 amino acids. Looked up from germline, CDR1 is MNHNS and CDR2 is SASEGT. DNA for the CDR3: TGTGCCAGCAGTGAAGTTGGGACAGGGGGCTACGAGCAGTACTTC. This sequence encodes CASSEVGTGGYEQYF.

V and J are TRBV25-1 and TRBJ2-3; 11 bases are shared with TRBD2. This CDR3 has 15 amino acids. The germline V gene has CDR1 MGHDK and CDR2 SYGVNS. V was pared by 8 bases and J by 1 base, with 5 bases of the junction left unmatched. The CDR3 here is CASAGTSGRTDTQYF. The CDR3 DNA reads TGTGCCAGCGCCGGGACTAGCGGACGCACAGATACGCAGTATTTT. Drawing the rest from reference TRBV25-1 and TRBJ2-3, the complete variable domain is EADIYQTPRYLVIGTGKKITLECSQTMGHDKMYWYQQDPGMELHLIHYSYGVNSTEKGDLSSESTVSRIRTEHFPLTLESARPSHTSQYLCASAGTSGRTDTQYFGPGTRLTVL.

The rearrangement links TRBV28 to TRBJ1-4; D is unresolved. V shed 5 bases and J shed 2 bases, with 15 bases lying between them. CDR1 and CDR2 from the germline V gene are MDHEN and SYDVKM. This CDR3 comprises 16 residues. The CDR3 is CASSPPGSATNEKLFF. The CDR3 region has the DNA TGTGCCAGCAGTCCGCCCGGTAGTGCGACTAATGAAAAACTGTTTTTT. Full variable domain (remainder filled in from reference TRBV28 and TRBJ1-4): DVKVTQSSRYLVKRTGEKVFLECVQDMDHENMFWYRQDPGLGLRLIYFSYDVKMKEKGDIPEGYSVSREKKERFSLILESASTNQTSMYLCASSPPGSATNEKLFFGSGTQLSVL.

This clone has a handful of counts. This chain connects TRBV28 to TRBJ2-5; D not certain. V was cut by 5 bases and J by 9 bases, with 22 bases left in between. Per germline, CDR1 MDHEN and CDR2 SYDVKM. The CDR3 runs to 15 residues. This chain's CDR3 is CASSPPDRPRIAQYF. CDR3 bases: TGTGCCAGCAGTCCCCCGGACCGCCCGCGGATAGCCCAGTACTTC.

V is TRBV4-3 and J is TRBJ2-6, with 7 bases aligning to TRBD2. This CDR3 spans 17 amino acids. Per the germline V gene, CDR1 is LGHNA and CDR2 is YSLEER. V lost 2 bases, J lost 1 base, and 5 bases stayed unmatched. CDR3 in DNA: TGCGCCAGCAGCCAAAACCCGGGGGGTTCTGGGGCCAACGTCCTGACTTTC. It codes for CASSQNPGGSGANVLTF.

This clone has just one count. This sequence joins TRBV11-3 and TRBJ2-2; 8 nucleotides line up with TRBD2. Germline V gives CDR1 SGHNT, CDR2 YENEEA. This CDR3 is built from 16 residues. V shed 0 bases, J shed 3 bases, and the junction held 3 bases outside the gene matches. The CDR3 spells CASSLDGRGDTGELFF. In DNA, the CDR3 is TGTGCCAGCAGCTTAGACGGGAGGGGTGACACCGGGGAGCTGTTTTTT.

This chain joins TRBV9 and TRBJ1-3; no clear D. The CDR3 runs to 19 residues. Germline V gene sequence: CDR1 SGDLS, CDR2 YYNGEE. V lost 3 bases, J lost 5 bases, and 27 bases lay in between. CDR3 DNA: TGTGCCAGCAGCGCGAGTCCGGGCGGTGGATTGTCTAGTCGAAACACCATATATTTT. It is translated as CASSASPGGGLSSRNTIYF.

The chain combines TRBV7-8 with TRBJ1-2; D is unresolved. Germline CDR1 is SGHVS and CDR2 is FQNEAQ. The CDR3 contains 13 residues. V lost 0 bases, J lost 4 bases, and 6 bases lay in between. The CDR3: CASSLASSYGYTF. Written as DNA, the CDR3 is TGTGCCAGCAGCTTAGCCTCCAGCTATGGCTACACCTTC.

Here the CDR3 DNA reads TGTGCCAGCAGTTCCGGGACAGTACTAACCGGAAACACCATATATTTT. It specifies CASSSGTVLTGNTIYF. The V and J genes are TRBV6-5 and TRBJ1-3; 7 bases are shared with TRBD1. The V segment lost 4 bases and the J segment 4 bases; nucleotides outside the gene matches: 10. The CDR3 is made up of 16 amino acids. Germline V gene sequence: CDR1 MNHEY, CDR2 SVGAGI.

The CDR3: CASSTGQGNSLLGNTIYF. Here the CDR3 DNA reads TGCGCCAGCAGCACCGGACAGGGAAACTCTCTTCTTGGAAACACCATATATTTT. The chain is built from TRBV5-1 and TRBJ1-3; TRBD1 agrees at 8 bases. The CDR3 length is 18 residues. With V trimmed by 4 bases and J by 3 bases, 15 bases remained unmatched. The germline gives CDR1 SGHRS, CDR2 YFSETQ.

The chain is built from TRBV10-3 and TRBJ1-5; 8 bases line up with TRBD1. V lost 5 bases, J lost 0 bases, and 6 bases stayed unmatched. The CDR3 is 16 residues long. Germline V gives CDR1 ENHRY, CDR2 SYGVKD. The CDR3 coding sequence is TGTGCCATCAGTAGGACAGGGAGGGATAGCAATCAGCCCCAGCATTTT. This translates into CAISRTGRDSNQPQHF.

The CDR3 bases are TGTGCCAGCAGCTTAACAGAAGATACGCAGTATTTT. Translating gives CASSLTEDTQYF. The chain combines TRBV5-6 with TRBJ2-3; D is unresolved. This CDR3 is built from 12 residues. Germline assignment: CDR1 SGHDT and CDR2 YYEEEE. Deletions cut 2 bases from V and 5 bases from J, with 6 bases between.

V usage is TRBV3-1 (or the pseudogene TRBV3-2) and J usage is TRBJ2-7; 11 positions agree with TRBD2. Germline V gene sequence: CDR1 LGHDT, CDR2 YNNKEL (reference sequence). The trim removed 1 base at V and 1 base at J, leaving 6 bases unmatched. The CDR3 runs 17 residues. The CDR3 here is CASSQVTSGGPSYEQYF. The CDR3 coding sequence is TGTGCCAGCAGCCAAGTAACTAGCGGGGGCCCATCCTACGAGCAGTACTTC.

The chain is built from TRBV21-1 and TRBJ1-1. TRBV21-1 has pseudogene status. This CDR3 has 16 amino acids. DNA of the CDR3: TGTGCCAGCAGCAAAGCGCGCGGGGGGCCTGTCCATGAAGCTTTCTTT. Protein sequence: CASSKARGGPVHEAFF.